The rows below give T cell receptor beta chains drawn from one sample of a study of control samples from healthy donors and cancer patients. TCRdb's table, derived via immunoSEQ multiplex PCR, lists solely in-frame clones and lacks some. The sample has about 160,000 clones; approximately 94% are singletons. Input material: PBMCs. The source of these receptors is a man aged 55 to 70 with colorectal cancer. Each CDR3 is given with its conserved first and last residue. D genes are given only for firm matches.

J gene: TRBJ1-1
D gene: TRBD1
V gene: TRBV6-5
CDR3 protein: CASSPNLQGAGEAFF
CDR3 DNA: TGTGCCAGCAGCCCCAACCTCCAGGGGGCAGGTGAAGCTTTCTTT

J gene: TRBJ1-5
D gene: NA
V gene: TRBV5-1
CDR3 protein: CASSLDRVGNQPQHF
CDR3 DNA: TGCGCCAGCAGCTTGGACAGGGTTGGCAATCAGCCCCAGCATTTT

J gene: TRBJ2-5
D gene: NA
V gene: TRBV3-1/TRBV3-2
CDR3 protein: CASTGAGETQYF
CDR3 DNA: TGTGCCAGCACAGGGGCCGGAGAGACCCAGTACTTC

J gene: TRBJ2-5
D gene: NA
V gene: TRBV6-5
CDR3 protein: CASRKGGNQETQYF
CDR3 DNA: TGTGCCAGCAGAAAGGGGGGAAATCAAGAGACCCAGTACTTC

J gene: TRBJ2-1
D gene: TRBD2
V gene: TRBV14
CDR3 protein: CASSPEVAGGYNEQFF
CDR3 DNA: TGTGCCAGCAGCCCCGAGGTGGCGGGGGGTTACAATGAGCAGTTCTTC

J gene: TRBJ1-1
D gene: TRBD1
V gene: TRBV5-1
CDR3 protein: CASNRGQGTEAFF
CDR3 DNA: TGCGCCAGCAACAGGGGGCAGGGCACTGAAGCTTTCTTT

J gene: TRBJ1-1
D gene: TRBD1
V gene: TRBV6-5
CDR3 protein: CASSYRDRATEAFF
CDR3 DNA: TGTGCCAGCAGTTACCGGGACAGGGCCACTGAAGCTTTCTTT

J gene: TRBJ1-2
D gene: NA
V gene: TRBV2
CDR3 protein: CASSSRVAAYGYTF
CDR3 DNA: TGTGCCAGCAGTTCCAGGGTAGCGGCCTATGGCTACACCTTC

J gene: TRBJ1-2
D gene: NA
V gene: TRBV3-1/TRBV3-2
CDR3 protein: CASSQGPNYGYTF
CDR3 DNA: TGTGCCAGCAGCCAAGGACCGAACTATGGCTACACCTTC

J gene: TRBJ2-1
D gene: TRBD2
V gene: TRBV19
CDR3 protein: CASSIDPLRLAGGRNNEQFF
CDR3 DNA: TGTGCCAGTAGTATAGACCCTCTCAGACTAGCGGGGGGGCGAAACAATGAGCAGTTCTTC

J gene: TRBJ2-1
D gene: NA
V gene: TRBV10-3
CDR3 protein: CAISQGRGGYNEQFF
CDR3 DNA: TGTGCCATCAGTCAGGGACGGGGTGGGTACAATGAGCAGTTCTTC

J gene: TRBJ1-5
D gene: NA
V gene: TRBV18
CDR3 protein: CASSLEEGIQPQHF
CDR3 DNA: TGTGCCAGCTCCCTTGAGGAGGGGATTCAGCCCCAGCATTTT

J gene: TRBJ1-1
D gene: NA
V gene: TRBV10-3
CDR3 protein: CATTGKGETHPVNTEAFF
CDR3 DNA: TGTGCCACCACGGGTAAAGGGGAGACTCACCCCGTGAACACTGAAGCTTTCTTT

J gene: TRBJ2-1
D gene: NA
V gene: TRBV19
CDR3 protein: CASSRDIYNEQFF
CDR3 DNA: TGTGCCAGTAGTAGGGACATCTACAATGAGCAGTTCTTC

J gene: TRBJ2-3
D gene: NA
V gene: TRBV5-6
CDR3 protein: CASSLWATQTRTDTQYF
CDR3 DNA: TGTGCCAGCAGCTTGTGGGCTACTCAAACCCGCACAGATACGCAGTATTTT